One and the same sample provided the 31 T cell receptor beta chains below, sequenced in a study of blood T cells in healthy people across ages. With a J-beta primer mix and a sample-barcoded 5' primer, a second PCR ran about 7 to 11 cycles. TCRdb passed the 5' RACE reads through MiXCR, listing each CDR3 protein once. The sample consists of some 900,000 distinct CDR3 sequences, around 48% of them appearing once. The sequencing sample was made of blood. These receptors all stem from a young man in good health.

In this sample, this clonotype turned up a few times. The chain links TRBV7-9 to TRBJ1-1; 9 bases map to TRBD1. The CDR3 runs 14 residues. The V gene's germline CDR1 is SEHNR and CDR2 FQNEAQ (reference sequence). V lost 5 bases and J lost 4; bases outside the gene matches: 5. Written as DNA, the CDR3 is TGTGCCAGCAGCCCCGGGACAGGGAGCACTGAAGCTTTCTTT. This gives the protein CASSPGTGSTEAFF.

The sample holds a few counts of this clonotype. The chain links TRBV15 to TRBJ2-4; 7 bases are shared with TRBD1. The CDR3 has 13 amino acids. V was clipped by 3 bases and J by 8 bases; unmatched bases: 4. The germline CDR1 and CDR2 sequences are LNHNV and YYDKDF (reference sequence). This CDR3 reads CATSRSDRDIQYF. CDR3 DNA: TGTGCCACCAGCAGGAGCGACAGGGACATTCAGTACTTC.

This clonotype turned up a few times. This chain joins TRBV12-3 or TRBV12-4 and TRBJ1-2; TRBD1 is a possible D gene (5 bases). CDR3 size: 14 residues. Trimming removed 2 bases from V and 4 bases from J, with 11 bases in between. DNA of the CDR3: TGTGCCAGCAGTTTAATTCAGGGACTCTATGGCTACACCTTC. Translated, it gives CASSLIQGLYGYTF.

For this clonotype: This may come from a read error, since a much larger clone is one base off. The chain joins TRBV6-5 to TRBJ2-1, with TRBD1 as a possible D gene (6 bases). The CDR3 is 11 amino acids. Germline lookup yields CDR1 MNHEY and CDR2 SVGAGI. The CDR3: CTSRGTVEQFF. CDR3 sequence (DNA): TGTACCAGCAGGGGAACAGTCGAGCAGTTCTTC.

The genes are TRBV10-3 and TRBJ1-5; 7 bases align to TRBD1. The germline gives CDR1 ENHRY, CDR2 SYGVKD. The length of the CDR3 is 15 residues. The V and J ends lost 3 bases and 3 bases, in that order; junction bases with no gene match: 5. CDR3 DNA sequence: TGTGCCATCAGTGAACGGGACAGCCACAATCAGCCCCAGCATTTT. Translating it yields CAISERDSHNQPQHF.

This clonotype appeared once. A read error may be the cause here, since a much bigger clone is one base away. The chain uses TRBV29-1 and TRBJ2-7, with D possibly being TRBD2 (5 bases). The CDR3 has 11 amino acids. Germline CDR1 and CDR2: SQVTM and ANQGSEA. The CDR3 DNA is TGCGGCGGACTCCACTCCTACGAGCAGTACTTC. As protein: CGGLHSYEQYF.

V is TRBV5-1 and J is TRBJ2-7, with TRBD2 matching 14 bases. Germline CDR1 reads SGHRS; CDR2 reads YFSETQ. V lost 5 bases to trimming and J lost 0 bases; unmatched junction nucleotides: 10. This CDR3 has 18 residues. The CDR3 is CASSSQTSGGASSYEQYF. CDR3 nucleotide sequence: TGCGCCAGCAGTTCCCAGACTAGCGGGGGGGCGAGCTCCTACGAGCAGTACTTC.

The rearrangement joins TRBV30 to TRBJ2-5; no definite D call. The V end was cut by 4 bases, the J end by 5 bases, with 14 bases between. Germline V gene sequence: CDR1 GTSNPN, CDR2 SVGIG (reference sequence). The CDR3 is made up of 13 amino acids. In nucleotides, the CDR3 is TGTGCCTGGACCCCTTGGGTGGGGGAGACCCAGTACTTC. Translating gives CAWTPWVGETQYF. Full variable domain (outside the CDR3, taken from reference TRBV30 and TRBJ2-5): SQTIHQWPATLVQPVGSPLSLECTVEGTSNPNLYWYRQAAGRGLQLLFYSVGIGQISSEVPQNLSASRPQDRQFILSSKKLLLSDSGFYLCAWTPWVGETQYFGPGTRLLVL.

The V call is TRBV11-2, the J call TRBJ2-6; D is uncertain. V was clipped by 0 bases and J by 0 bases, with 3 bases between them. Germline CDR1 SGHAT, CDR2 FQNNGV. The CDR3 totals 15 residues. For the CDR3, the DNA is TGTGCCAGCAGCTTAGATTTCTCTGGGGCCAACGTCCTGACTTTC. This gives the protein CASSLDFSGANVLTF.

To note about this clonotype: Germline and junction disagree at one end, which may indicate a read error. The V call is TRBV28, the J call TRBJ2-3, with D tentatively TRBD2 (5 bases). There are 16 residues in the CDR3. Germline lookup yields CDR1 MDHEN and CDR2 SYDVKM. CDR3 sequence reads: CASSPPRAASTDTQYF. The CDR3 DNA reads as TGTGCTAGCAGTCCACCGAGGGCGGCCTCGACAGATACGCAGTATTTT. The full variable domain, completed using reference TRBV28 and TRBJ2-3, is DVKVTQSSRYLVKRTGEKVFLECVQDMDHENMFWYRQDPGLGLRLIYFSYDVKMKEKGDIPEGYSVSREKKERFSLILESASTNQTSMYLCASSPPRAASTDTQYFGPGTRLTVL.

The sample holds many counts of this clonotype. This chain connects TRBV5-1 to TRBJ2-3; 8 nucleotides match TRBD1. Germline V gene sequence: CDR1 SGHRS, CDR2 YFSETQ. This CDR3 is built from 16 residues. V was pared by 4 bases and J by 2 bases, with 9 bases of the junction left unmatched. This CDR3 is CASSGGQGYYTDTQYF. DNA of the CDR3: TGCGCCAGCAGCGGTGGACAGGGCTACTACACAGATACGCAGTATTTT.

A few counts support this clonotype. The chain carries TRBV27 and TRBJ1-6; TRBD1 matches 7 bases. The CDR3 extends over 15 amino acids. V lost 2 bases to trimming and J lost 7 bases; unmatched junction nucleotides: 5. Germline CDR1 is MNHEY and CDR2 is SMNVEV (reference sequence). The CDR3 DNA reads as TGTGCCAGCAGTTTAGACCCAGGGGGAAATTCACCCCTCCACTTT. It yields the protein CASSLDPGGNSPLHF.

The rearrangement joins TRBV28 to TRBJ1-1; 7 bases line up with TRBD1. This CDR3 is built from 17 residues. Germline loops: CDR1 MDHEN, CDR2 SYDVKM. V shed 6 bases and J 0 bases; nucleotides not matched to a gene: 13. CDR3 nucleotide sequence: TGTGCCAGCAGCGGGGCCGGGACAGCACCCATGAACACTGAAGCTTTCTTT. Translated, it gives CASSGAGTAPMNTEAFF.

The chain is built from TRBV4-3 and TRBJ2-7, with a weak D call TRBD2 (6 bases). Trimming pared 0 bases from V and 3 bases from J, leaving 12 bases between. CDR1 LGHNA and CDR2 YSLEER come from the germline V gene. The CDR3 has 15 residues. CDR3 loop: CASSQDRDGGYEQYF. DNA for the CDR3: TGCGCCAGCAGCCAAGACCGGGACGGGGGCTACGAGCAGTACTTC.

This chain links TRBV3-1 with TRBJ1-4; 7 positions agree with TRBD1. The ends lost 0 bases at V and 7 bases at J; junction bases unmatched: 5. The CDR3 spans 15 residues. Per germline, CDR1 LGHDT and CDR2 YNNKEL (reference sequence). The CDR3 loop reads CASSQDNRGGEKLFF. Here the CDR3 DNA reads TGTGCCAGCAGCCAAGATAACAGGGGTGGTGAAAAACTGTTTTTT.

CDR3: CAIGQQLNTGELFF. Here the CDR3 DNA reads TGTGCCATCGGCCAACAACTGAACACCGGGGAGCTGTTTTTT. The chain combines TRBV10-3 with TRBJ2-2; D ambiguous. Trimming left V 8 bases short and J 1 base short, with 11 bases between. Germline assignment: CDR1 ENHRY and CDR2 SYGVKD. The CDR3 has 14 amino acids.

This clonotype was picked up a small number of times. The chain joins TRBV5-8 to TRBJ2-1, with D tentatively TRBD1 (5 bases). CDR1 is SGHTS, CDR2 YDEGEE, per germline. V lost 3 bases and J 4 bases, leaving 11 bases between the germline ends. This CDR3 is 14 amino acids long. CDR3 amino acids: CASSSEGVYNEQFF. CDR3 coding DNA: TGTGCCAGCAGCTCCGAAGGGGTATACAATGAGCAGTTCTTC.

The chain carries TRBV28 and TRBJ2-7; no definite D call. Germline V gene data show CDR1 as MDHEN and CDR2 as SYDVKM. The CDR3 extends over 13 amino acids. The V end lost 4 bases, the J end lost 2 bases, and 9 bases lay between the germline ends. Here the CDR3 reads CASSSPKPYEQYF. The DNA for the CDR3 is TGTGCCAGCAGTTCCCCCAAACCCTACGAGCAGTACTTC.

CDR3 sequence (DNA): TGTGCCATCAGTGCCACAGAGACCGGCGAGACCCAGTACTTC. This sequence encodes CAISATETGETQYF. V is TRBV10-3 and J is TRBJ2-5, with D uncertain. CDR3 length equals 14 residues. CDR1 and CDR2 (germline): ENHRY, SYGVKD. Deletions cut 4 bases from V and 5 bases from J, with 14 bases between.

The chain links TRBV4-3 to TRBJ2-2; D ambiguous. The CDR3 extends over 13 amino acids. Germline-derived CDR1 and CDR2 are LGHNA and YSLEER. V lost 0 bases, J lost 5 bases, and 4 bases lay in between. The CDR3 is CASSQDITGELFF. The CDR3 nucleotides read TGCGCCAGCAGCCAAGATATAACCGGGGAGCTGTTTTTT.

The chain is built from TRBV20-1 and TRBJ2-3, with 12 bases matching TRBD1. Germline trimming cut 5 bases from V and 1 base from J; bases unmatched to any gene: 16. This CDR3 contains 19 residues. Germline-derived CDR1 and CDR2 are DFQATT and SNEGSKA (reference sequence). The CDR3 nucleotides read TGCAGTGCTCCGGGACAGGGGGCCGAAGCCTTAGGCCGCACAGATACGCAGTATTTT. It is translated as CSAPGQGAEALGRTDTQYF.

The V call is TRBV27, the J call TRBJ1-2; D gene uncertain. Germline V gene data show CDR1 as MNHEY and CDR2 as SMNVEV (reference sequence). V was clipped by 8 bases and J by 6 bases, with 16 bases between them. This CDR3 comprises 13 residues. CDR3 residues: CASRHEYVDGYTF. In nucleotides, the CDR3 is TGTGCCAGCCGCCACGAGTATGTGGATGGCTACACCTTC.

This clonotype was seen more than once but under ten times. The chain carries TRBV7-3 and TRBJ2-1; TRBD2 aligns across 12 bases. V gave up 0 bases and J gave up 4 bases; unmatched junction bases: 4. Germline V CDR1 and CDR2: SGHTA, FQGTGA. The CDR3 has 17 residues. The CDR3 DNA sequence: TGTGCCAGCAGCTTAACCGGACTAGCGGGGTTGTACAATGAGCAGTTCTTC. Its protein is CASSLTGLAGLYNEQFF.

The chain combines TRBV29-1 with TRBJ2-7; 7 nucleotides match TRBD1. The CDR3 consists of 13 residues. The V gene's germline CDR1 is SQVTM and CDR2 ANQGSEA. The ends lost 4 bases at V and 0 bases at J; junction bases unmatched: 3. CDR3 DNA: TGCAGCGTTGCGGGACAGCACTCCTACGAGCAGTACTTC. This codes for CSVAGQHSYEQYF.

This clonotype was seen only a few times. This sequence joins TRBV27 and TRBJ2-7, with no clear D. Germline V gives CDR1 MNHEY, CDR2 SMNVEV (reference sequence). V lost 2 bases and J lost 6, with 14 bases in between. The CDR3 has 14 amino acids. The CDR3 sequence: CASSLNLGLGEQYF. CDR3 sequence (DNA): TGTGCCAGCAGTTTAAACCTGGGTTTAGGCGAGCAGTACTTC.

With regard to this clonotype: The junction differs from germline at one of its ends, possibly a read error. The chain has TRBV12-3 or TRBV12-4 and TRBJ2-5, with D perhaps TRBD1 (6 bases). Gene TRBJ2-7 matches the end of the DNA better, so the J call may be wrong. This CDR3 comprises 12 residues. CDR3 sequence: CTSRLGAGEQYF. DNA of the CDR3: TGTACCAGCAGACTGGGGGCGGGCGAGCAGTACTTC.

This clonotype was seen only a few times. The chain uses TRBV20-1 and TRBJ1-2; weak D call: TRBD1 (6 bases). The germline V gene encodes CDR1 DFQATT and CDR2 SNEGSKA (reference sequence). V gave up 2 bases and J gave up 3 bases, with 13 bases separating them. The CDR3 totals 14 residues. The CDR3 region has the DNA TGCAGTGCTAGATTGCAGGGGCACGACTATGGCTACACCTTC. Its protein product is CSARLQGHDYGYTF.

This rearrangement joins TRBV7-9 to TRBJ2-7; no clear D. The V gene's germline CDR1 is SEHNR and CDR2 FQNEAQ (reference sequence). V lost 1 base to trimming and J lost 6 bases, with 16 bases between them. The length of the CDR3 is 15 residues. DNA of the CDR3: TGTGCCAGCAGCTTAGTAGCAGATCCCTACGGCGAGCAGTACTTC. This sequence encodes CASSLVADPYGEQYF.

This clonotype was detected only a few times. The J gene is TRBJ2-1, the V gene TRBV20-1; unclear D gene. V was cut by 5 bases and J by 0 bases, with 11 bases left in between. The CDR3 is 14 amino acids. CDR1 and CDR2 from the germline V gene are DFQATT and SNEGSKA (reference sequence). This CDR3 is CSAPSASSYNEQFF. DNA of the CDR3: TGCAGTGCTCCATCGGCGAGCTCCTACAATGAGCAGTTCTTC.

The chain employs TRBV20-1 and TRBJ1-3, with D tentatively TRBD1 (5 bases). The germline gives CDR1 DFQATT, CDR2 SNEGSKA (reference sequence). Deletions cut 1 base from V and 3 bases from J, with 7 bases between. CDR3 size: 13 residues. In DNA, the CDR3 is TGCAGTGCTAGAGGGACACTTGGAAACACCATATATTTT. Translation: CSARGTLGNTIYF.

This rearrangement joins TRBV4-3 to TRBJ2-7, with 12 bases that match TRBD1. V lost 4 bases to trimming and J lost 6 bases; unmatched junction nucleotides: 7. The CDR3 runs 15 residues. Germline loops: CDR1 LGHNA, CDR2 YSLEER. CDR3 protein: CASSRGTGGFGEQYF. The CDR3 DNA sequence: TGCGCCAGCAGCCGAGGGACAGGGGGCTTCGGCGAGCAGTACTTC.